Described below is a single T cell receptor beta chain sequence and its context. Its antigen is unidentified. The primer mix had 60 Vbeta and 13 Jbeta primers. TCRdb's copy holds only in-frame clones and misses some; the assay was immunoSEQ multiplex PCR. This sample has 150,000 or so clones, with around three quarters found just once. This sample was included in a study of cytomegalovirus exposure and HLA in healthy donors. Study results and caveats: Previously analyzed data showed that most TCR beta V segments were productive at a frequency of about 87% or about 30%.

V was cut by 3 bases and J by 6 bases, with 14 bases left in between. This CDR3 region has 14 residues. Germline V gives CDR1 MNHEY, CDR2 SVGAGI. The chain is built from TRBV6-5 and TRBJ1-1; TRBD1 is a possible D gene (5 bases). The sequenced sample was PBMCs. This receptor was identified in a woman between 40 and 50 years old in good health and CMV-seronegative. In DNA, the CDR3 is TGTGCCAGCAGTTATTGGGGGGGGGACTCTGAAGCTTTCTTT. This translates into CASSYWGGDSEAFF.